Reported below is one T cell receptor beta chain. Expressed TCRB transcripts were sequenced after all isolated RNA was converted to cDNA. Libraries were prepared by immunoSEQ multiplex PCR; TCRdb keeps only in-frame clonotypes and omits some of them. The data hold 200,000 to 250,000 clones, with approximately 11% observed a single time. This CDR3 has 16 residues. Germline CDR1 and CDR2: SGHAT and FQNNGV. V shed 5 bases, J shed 4 bases, and the junction held 6 bases outside the gene matches. This specimen belongs to a study of beta chain features in type 1 diabetes. The chain is built from TRBV11-2 and TRBJ2-1; 12 positions agree with TRBD2. The clonotype originates from a man aged 18 to 30 in good health. The source material was central memory CD4+ T cells from blood. CDR3 loop: CASSPLGTSGYNEQFF. In DNA, the CDR3 is TGTGCCAGCAGCCCACTCGGGACTAGCGGGTACAATGAGCAGTTCTTC.